This section outlines one T cell receptor (beta chain) sequence together with its context. Its cognate antigen is unknown. These data originate in a study of CXCR3-negative and CXCR3-positive naive CD8 T cells. Findings and caveats of the study: Naive CXCR3-negative and CXCR3-positive cells had similar TRBV-TRBJ usage; memory differed. Partially decreased CXCR3 expression was recorded after cryopreservation, and fresh PBMCs were used in most assays. High diversity, comparable across both naive subsets, contrasted with much lower diversity in memory CD8+ cells.

5' RACE with UMI labels generated the TRB cDNA libraries. Each CDR3 protein gets one entry in TCRdb, which reprocessed the 5' RACE reads and gives no DNA. This sample's table has about 40,000 distinct CDR3 sequences. CDR1 SGHTA and CDR2 FQGNSA come from the germline V gene. The CDR3 runs 17 residues. This receptor was obtained from a human donor in good health. Some clones in this sample may be carry-over from other donors' samples. V and J are TRBV7-2 and TRBJ1-5. Material: naive CXCR3- CD8+ T cells from blood. The sample's subset: CD45RO-CCR7+CD27+CD95- naive CD8+ T cells lacking CXCR3 (TNR3-). The CDR3 here is CASSLVPDPEGNQPQHF.